Presented here are 18 T cell receptor beta chains from one specimen sequenced in a study of cytomegalovirus exposure and HLA in healthy donors. The PCR employed 60 Vbeta primers together with 13 Jbeta primers. The table came from immunoSEQ multiplex PCR; TCRdb's copy has only in-frame clones and leaves some out. The table lists 200,000 to 300,000 clones, around four fifths of them singletons, with more than 1.5% in the top ten. What was sequenced was PBMCs. Source of these receptors: a woman in her 40s in good health and CMV-seropositive.

V usage is TRBV6-5 and J usage is TRBJ1-3; TRBD1 matches 9 bases. This CDR3 has 16 residues. The germline V gene encodes CDR1 MNHEY and CDR2 SVGAGI. J was trimmed by 4 bases and V by 0 bases; bases with no gene match: 4. CDR3 in DNA: TGTGCCAGCAGTTACTCAGGGACAGGGTCCGGAAACACCATATATTTT. It yields the protein CASSYSGTGSGNTIYF.

This clone was seen a few times. This sequence joins TRBV30 and TRBJ2-7, with D perhaps TRBD1 (6 bases). The CDR3 has 15 residues. In germline, CDR1 is GTSNPN, CDR2 SVGIG (reference sequence). Trimming left V 3 bases short and J 3 bases short, with 18 bases between. The CDR3 loop is CAWRDVQGNNYEQYF. The DNA of the CDR3 is TGTGCCTGGAGAGATGTACAGGGAAATAACTACGAGCAGTACTTC.

This chain uses TRBV2 with TRBJ2-3, with D unresolved. The CDR3 is made up of 16 amino acids. Germline V gene sequence: CDR1 SNHLY, CDR2 FYNNEI. The V end was cut by 11 bases, the J end by 4 bases, with 25 bases between. The CDR3 region is CARQTVTSNFADTQYF. DNA of the CDR3: TGTGCCCGCCAGACGGTGACTTCCAACTTCGCAGATACGCAGTATTTT.

V and J are TRBV5-1 and TRBJ2-1, with D uncertain. Trimming removed 0 bases from V and 4 bases from J, with 11 bases in between. Germline CDR1 reads SGHRS; CDR2 reads YFSETQ. The CDR3 runs 15 residues. The CDR3 sequence: CASSLETVEYNEQFF. Written as DNA, the CDR3 is TGCGCCAGCAGCTTGGAGACGGTGGAGTACAATGAGCAGTTCTTC.

V gene TRBV15 combines with J gene TRBJ1-1; D is ambiguous. Trimming took 4 bases from V and 3 from J, leaving 15 bases between them. The CDR3 totals 15 residues. Germline lookup yields CDR1 LNHNV and CDR2 YYDKDF (reference sequence). The CDR3 protein is CATSTPGRDDTEAFF. The CDR3 nucleotides are TGTGCCACCAGCACGCCGGGGAGAGACGACACTGAAGCTTTCTTT.

The chain uses TRBV28 and TRBJ1-3; 7 bases line up with TRBD1. The V and J ends lost 3 bases and 4 bases, in that order; junction bases with no gene match: 12. CDR3 length: 17 amino acids. Germline CDR1 reads MDHEN; CDR2 reads SYDVKM. CDR3 loop: CASSFWDSVGGGNTIYF. As DNA, the CDR3 is TGTGCCAGCAGTTTCTGGGACAGCGTAGGGGGAGGAAACACCATATATTTT.

The chain has TRBV4-2 and TRBJ2-2, with 12 nucleotides matching TRBD1. V was pared by 4 bases and J by 0 bases, with 9 bases of the junction left unmatched. The CDR3 runs 19 residues. Germline-derived CDR1 and CDR2 are LGHNA and YNFKEQ. The CDR3 coding sequence is TGTGCCAGCAGCCCGCGTCCGGGACAGGGGGCTCCGAACACCGGGGAGCTGTTTTTT. Its translation: CASSPRPGQGAPNTGELFF.

The chain combines TRBV18 with TRBJ2-5, with 7 bases lining up with TRBD2. The DNA matches TRBJ2-7 better at its end, which makes the J call doubtful. CDR1 and CDR2 from the germline V gene are KGHSH and LQKENI. This CDR3 is built from 14 residues. In DNA, the CDR3 is TGTGCCAGCTCACTCGCGGGAGCTGGCTACGAGCAGTACTTC. The encoded protein is CASSLAGAGYEQYF.

With regard to this clone: One junction end disagrees with the germline gene, perhaps due to a read error. Distinct nucleotide sequences in the sample also encode this CDR3. The V and J genes are TRBV2 and TRBJ2-7, with TRBD2 as a possible D gene (6 bases). Germline values: CDR1 SNHLY, CDR2 FYNNEI. This CDR3 has 13 residues. The CDR3 spells CASSDRRGHEQYF. The DNA for the CDR3 is TGCGCCAGCAGTGATAGGAGGGGTCACGAGCAGTACTTC.

As regards this clone: Other DNA sequences of this sample code for an identical CDR3. V usage is TRBV13 and J usage is TRBJ2-7, with 12 bases aligning to TRBD2. J lost 4 bases, V lost 0 bases, and 1 base had no gene match. This CDR3 is 15 amino acids long. Germline V gene lookup returns CDR1 PRHDT and CDR2 FYEKMQ (reference sequence). The CDR3 coding sequence is TGTGCCAGCAGCTTAGGGACTAGCGGGAGTTACGAGCAGTACTTC. Protein: CASSLGTSGSYEQYF.

The V and J genes are TRBV4-3 and TRBJ2-2, with TRBD2 identical over 8 bases. The germline gives CDR1 LGHNA, CDR2 YSLEER. J gave up 4 bases and V 0 bases, and 13 bases lay outside the gene matches. There are 19 residues in the CDR3. CDR3 sequence (DNA): TGCGCCAGCAGCCAAGATACGAGTATTAGCGGGGAGCTCACCGGGGAGCTGTTTTTT. Protein: CASSQDTSISGELTGELFF.

The chain recombines TRBV30 with TRBJ2-7; the D gene is possibly TRBD1 (7 bases). Per the germline V gene, CDR1 is GTSNPN and CDR2 is SVGIG (reference sequence). Trimming left V 4 bases short and J 1 base short, with 11 bases between. The CDR3 extends over 13 amino acids. The CDR3 protein is CAWNQGGSYEQYF. CDR3 bases: TGTGCCTGGAACCAGGGGGGTTCCTACGAGCAGTACTTC.

Details on this clone: A far larger clone is one nucleotide away, so this likely arose from a read error. Other DNA sequences in the same sample also yield this CDR3. The J gene is TRBJ1-3, the V gene TRBV28; TRBD1 is a possible D gene (6 bases). V dropped 8 bases and J dropped 4 bases, with 18 bases sitting between them. Per the germline V gene, CDR1 is MDHEN and CDR2 is SYDVKM. The CDR3 extends over 15 amino acids. The DNA for the CDR3 is TGTGCCAGCGACTATAGGGGGTCAAGGGGAAACACCATATATTTT. Amino acids: CASDYRGSRGNTIYF.

The chain links TRBV19 to TRBJ2-2; D is possibly TRBD2 (6 bases). With 3 bases removed from V and 4 bases from J, the gap between germline ends came to 9 bases. The CDR3 sequence is 14 residues long. Looked up from germline, CDR1 is LNHDA and CDR2 is SQIVND (reference sequence). The CDR3 spells CASSMRDGTGELFF. The CDR3 DNA follows: TGTGCCAGTAGTATGCGGGACGGCACCGGGGAGCTGTTTTTT.

The chain carries TRBV20-1 and TRBJ1-2; D unclear. Germline V gives CDR1 DFQATT, CDR2 SNEGSKA (reference sequence). The V and J ends lost 5 bases and 7 bases respectively, with 8 bases between them. This CDR3 contains 10 residues. The CDR3 is CSAAEGGYTF. CDR3 coding DNA: TGCAGTGCTGCGGAGGGTGGCTACACCTTC.

The chain joins TRBV4-3 to TRBJ1-3; D gene ambiguous. This CDR3 has 14 residues. Germline loops: CDR1 LGHNA, CDR2 YSLEER. Trimming left V 0 bases short and J 8 bases short, with 11 bases between. CDR3 coding DNA: TGCGCCAGCAGCCAAGAGATATTGAGGGACACCATATATTTT. Protein: CASSQEILRDTIYF.

V and J are TRBV5-1 and TRBJ2-1, with unresolved D. This CDR3 comprises 15 residues. Germline CDR1 reads SGHRS; CDR2 reads YFSETQ. V lost 0 bases and J 0 bases, leaving 7 bases between the germline ends. The CDR3 sequence is CASSLGYSSYNEQFF. CDR3 nucleotide sequence: TGCGCCAGCAGCTTGGGGTACAGCTCCTACAATGAGCAGTTCTTC.

The chain combines TRBV11-2 with TRBJ2-1; possibly TRBD2 for D (6 bases). CDR1 and CDR2 (germline): SGHAT, FQNNGV. CDR3 length equals 16 residues. Trimming took 5 bases from V and 3 from J, leaving 17 bases between them. CDR3 in DNA: TGTGCCAGCAGCCCCGTTTCGGGAGTGGGCTACAATGAGCAGTTCTTC. It translates to CASSPVSGVGYNEQFF.